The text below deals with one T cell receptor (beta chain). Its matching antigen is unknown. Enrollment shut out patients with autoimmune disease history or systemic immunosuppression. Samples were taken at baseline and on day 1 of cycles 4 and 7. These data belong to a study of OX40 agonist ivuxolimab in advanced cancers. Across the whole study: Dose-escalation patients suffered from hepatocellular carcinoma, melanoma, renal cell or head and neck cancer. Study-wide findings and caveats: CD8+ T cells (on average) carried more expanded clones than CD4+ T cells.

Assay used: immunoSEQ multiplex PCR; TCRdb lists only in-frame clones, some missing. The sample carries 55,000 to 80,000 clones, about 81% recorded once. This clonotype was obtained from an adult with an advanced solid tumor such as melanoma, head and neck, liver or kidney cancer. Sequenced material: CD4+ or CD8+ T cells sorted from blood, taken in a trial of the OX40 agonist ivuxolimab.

The CDR3 DNA is TGCGCCAGCAGCACGGGACTAGCGGTTTCCTACGAGCAGTACTTC. Its translation is CASSTGLAVSYEQYF. The V call is TRBV5-1, the J call TRBJ2-7, with 11 bases aligning to TRBD2. CDR1 and CDR2 from the germline V gene are SGHRS and YFSETQ. The CDR3 contains 15 residues. V dropped 4 bases and J dropped 1; count of bases not matched to a gene: 4. The whole variable domain, remainder taken from reference TRBV5-1 and TRBJ2-7, is KAGVTQTPRYLIKTRGQQVTLSCSPISGHRSVSWYQQTPGQGLQFLFEYFSETQRNKGNFPGRFSGRQFSNSRSEMNVSTLELGDSALYLCASSTGLAVSYEQYFGPGTRLTVT.